This TCR beta chain was documented in a study of metastatic and nonmetastatic thyroid tumors. The CDR3 length is 15 residues. Germline V gene sequence: CDR1 LGHNA, CDR2 YSLEER. Trimming stripped 3 bases from V and 5 bases from J, with 17 bases between. Through MiXCR, TCRdb re-clonotyped the PCR reads. The sample has approximately 38,000 clones; less than 20% are singletons. A single count supports this clone. Prior to thyroid surgery, none of the patients had received any treatment. The sequenced sample was blood. The chain has TRBV4-3 and TRBJ2-7; tentatively, D is TRBD1 (5 bases). The receptor comes from a female donor with papillary thyroid cancer or a benign thyroid nodule (not recorded which). Some clones in this sample may be carry-over from other donors' samples. The CDR3 nucleotides are TGCGCCAGCAGCCATGGGTTTACAGGAATGAACGAGCAGTACTTC. It specifies CASSHGFTGMNEQYF.